This T cell receptor beta chain comes out of a study of blood T cell repertoires in COVID-19. CDR3 length: 17 amino acids. V dropped 4 bases and J dropped 8; count of bases not matched to a gene: 17. Germline CDR1 and CDR2: SGHKS and YYEKEE (reference sequence). Libraries were prepared by immunoSEQ multiplex PCR; TCRdb keeps only in-frame clonotypes and omits some of them. The sample carries 50,000 to 70,000 clones, around 84% recorded once. Sequenced: peripheral blood. The sequence derives from a man in his 70s with active COVID-19. The chain couples TRBV5-5 to TRBJ1-1, with 10 bases that match TRBD1. CDR3 residues: CASSPNQGQGSLGEAFF. The DNA for the CDR3 is TGTGCCAGCAGCCCAAACCAGGGACAGGGGTCACTGGGGGAAGCTTTCTTT.